This T cell receptor beta chain was sequenced in a study of T cell repertoires in aging, cancer and after chemotherapy (dated by TCRdb to about 2019). At the level of the whole study: Six donor age groups were covered, ranging from 30 or younger up to 70 or older, and each group contained at least three individuals. A cohort of 200 to 250 cancer patients (around 93 with hematological and 124 with solid cancers) was assembled, and roughly 98 healthy donors were included as a reference group. In the solid tumor group, the paired samples taken before and after chemotherapy came from patients with brain tumors (glioblastoma) who were receiving therapy based on temozolomide. In total, the full dataset held 10 million or so TCR reads. The study profiled peripheral blood TCR beta repertoires from healthy donors and cancer patients to examine immunoaging and T cell reconstitution after chemotherapy.

TCR beta rearrangements were amplified from genomic DNA isolated from peripheral blood, not from sorted cells or RNA. What the study reported, not specific to this receptor: It was noted by the authors that conclusions about immunological memory after chemotherapy cannot be drawn from the repertoire data. In healthy donors, the decline in TCR diversity with age was mainly explained by loss of richness, whereas in cancer patients loss of evenness was also found to contribute. In both cancer cohorts, median generation probability rose over the chemotherapy interval, which suggests that the repertoire was reconstituted through rebound thymic output. Compared with age-matched healthy donors, untreated patients with hematological or solid cancers had significantly lower TCR diversity and higher clonality in blood.

This clonotype turned up a few times. The antigen this receptor binds is unknown. Within one base of it there is no much larger clone, and no base qualities were kept. Reading the germline V gene gives CDR1 MDHEN and CDR2 SYDVKM. The junction shows trimming of 4 bases on V and 2 bases on J, and the gene matches do not reach 3 bases of it. Reading from cysteine to phenylalanine, the CDR3 counts 16 amino acids. CDR3 DNA is the only sequence kept; it has 48 bases, read in frame from the first base. Rearranged TRB sequences spanning V, D and J segments were amplified by multiplex touch-down PCR using a mixed TRB-A/B primer pool. Two consecutive PCR reactions with Phusion HS II polymerase added Illumina adapters and sample indices to the amplicons. The amplicons were purified from gel with the NucleoSpin Gel and PCR Clean-up kit and then assessed with Qubit and an Agilent 2100 Bioanalyzer. Sequencing of the libraries was done on an Illumina MiSeq with paired-end, single-indexed 600-cycle runs. Per the authors' processing: TRB sequences were processed with MiXCR versions 2.12 and 3.0.5. Each unique CDR3 nucleotide sequence was treated as one clone, and only productive sequences with two or more reads were kept. Shannon diversity, evenness, clonality (one minus evenness), and alpha-parameterized diversity profiles from alpha 0 to 5 were included as repertoire metrics. The IGoR algorithm was used to calculate generation probabilities of clones in the paired pre- and post-chemotherapy samples. Using fastp at Q25 and MiXCR, TCRdb reprocessed the public reads and kept productive beta chains. CDR3 protein duplicates are merged, each entry listing the most common genes and DNA. These V and J calls are TCRdb output, not the study's own analysis. The sample has around 5,600 distinct CDR3 sequences on record, approximately 30% of them singletons. Jointly, the top ten make up roughly a third of the sample.

Recombination connected TRBV28 to TRBJ2-5, with 14 bases aligning to TRBD2. The sample taken for sequencing was blood. This TCR was recovered from a human donor with a solid tumor. The CDR3 here reads CASSSWTSGRQETQYF. The DNA sequence follows: TGTGCCAGCAGTTCCTGGACTAGCGGGAGGCAAGAGACCCAGTACTTC.